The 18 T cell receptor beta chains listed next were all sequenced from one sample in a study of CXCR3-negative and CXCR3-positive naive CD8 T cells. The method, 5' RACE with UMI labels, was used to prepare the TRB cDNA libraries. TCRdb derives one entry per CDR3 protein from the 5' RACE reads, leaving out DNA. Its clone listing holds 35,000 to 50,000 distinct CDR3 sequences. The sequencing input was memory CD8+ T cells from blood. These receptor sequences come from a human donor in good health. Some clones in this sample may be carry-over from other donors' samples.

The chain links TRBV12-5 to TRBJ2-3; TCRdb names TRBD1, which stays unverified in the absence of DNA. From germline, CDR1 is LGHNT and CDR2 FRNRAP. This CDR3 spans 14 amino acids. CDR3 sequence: CASGGGPSVDTQYF.

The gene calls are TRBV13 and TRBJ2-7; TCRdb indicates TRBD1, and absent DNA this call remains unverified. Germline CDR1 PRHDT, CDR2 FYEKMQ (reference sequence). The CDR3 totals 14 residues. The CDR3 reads CASSLLADSYEQYF.

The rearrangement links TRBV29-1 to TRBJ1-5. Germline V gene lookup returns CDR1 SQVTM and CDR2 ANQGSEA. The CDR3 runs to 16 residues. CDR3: CSVRRGLPYSNQPQHF.

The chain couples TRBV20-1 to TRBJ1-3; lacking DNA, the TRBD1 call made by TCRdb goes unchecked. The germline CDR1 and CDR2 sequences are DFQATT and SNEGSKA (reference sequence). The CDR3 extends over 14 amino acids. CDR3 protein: CSAQTGGDGNTIYF.

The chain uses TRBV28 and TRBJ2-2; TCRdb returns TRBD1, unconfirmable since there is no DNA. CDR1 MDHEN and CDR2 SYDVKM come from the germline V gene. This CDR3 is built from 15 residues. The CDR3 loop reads CASSLRDKNTGELFF.

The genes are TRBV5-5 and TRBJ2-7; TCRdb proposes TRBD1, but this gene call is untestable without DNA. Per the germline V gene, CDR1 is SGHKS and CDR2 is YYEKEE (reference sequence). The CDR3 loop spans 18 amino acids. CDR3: CASSLAFQSGQGRNEQYF.

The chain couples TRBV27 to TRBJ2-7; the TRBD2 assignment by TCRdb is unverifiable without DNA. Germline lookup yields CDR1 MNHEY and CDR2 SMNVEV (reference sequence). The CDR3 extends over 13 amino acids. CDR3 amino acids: CASSPGLLYEQYF.

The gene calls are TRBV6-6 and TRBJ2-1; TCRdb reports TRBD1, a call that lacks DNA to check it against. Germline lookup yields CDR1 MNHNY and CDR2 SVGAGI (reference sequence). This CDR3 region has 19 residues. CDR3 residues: CASSPQGPLAGAPYNEQFF.

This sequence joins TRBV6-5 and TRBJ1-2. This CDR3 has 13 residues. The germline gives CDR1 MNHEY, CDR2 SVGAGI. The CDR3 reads CASGTSGGDGYTF.

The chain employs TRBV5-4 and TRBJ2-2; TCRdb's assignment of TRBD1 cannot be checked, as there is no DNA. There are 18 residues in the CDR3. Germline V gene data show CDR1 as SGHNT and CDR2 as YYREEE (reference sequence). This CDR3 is CASSLDPMGQGGTGELFF. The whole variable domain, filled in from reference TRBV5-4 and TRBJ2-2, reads ETGVTQSPTHLIKTRGQQVTLRCSSQSGHNTVSWYQQALGQGPQFIFQYYREEENGRGNFPPRFSGLQFPNYSSELNVNALELDDSALYLCASSLDPMGQGGTGELFFGEGSRLTVL.

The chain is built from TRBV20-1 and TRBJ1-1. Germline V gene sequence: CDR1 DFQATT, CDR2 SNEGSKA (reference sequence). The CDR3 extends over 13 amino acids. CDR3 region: CSAREAGNTEAFF.

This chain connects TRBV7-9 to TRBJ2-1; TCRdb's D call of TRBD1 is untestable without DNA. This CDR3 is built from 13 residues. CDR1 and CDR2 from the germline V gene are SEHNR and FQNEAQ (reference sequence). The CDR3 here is CASSLYPGDEQFF.

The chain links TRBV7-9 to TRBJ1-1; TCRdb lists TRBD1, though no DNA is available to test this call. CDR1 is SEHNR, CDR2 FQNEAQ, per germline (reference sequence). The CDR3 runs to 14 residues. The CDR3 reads CASSDGTGVTEAFF.

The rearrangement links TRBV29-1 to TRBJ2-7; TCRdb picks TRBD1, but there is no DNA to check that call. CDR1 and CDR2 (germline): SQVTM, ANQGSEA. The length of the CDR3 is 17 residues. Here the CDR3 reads CSVGGGVGTEPTYEQYF.

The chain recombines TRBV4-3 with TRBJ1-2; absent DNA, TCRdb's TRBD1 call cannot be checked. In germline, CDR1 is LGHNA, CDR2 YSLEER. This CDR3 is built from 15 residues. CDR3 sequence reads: CASSQVTRDVYGYTF.

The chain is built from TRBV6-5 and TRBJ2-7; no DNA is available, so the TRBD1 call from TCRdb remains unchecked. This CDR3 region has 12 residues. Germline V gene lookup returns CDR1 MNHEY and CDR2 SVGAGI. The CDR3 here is CASYHRGVGQYF.

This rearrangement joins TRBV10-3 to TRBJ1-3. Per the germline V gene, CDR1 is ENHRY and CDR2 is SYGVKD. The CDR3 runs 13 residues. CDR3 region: CAISEGFGNTIYF.

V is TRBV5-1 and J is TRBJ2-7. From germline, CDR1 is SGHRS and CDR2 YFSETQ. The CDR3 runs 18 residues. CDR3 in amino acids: CASSLAYEHREYCYEQYF.